This T cell receptor beta chain was captured by sequencing in a study of blood T cells in healthy people across ages. Study-wide points: Diversity of TCR beta correlated strongly with naive T cell percentage.

Then a second PCR, running about 6 to 12 cycles, was carried out with a sample-barcoded 5' primer and a J-beta primer mix. TCRdb used MiXCR to reprocess the 5' RACE reads, holding one entry per CDR3 protein. In the table there are some 1.8 million distinct CDR3 sequences, more than 35% of which are singletons. Details on this clonotype: The antigen is undetermined.

Germline V gene data show CDR1 as SEHNR and CDR2 as FQNEAQ (reference sequence). This CDR3 is built from 14 residues. Trimming cost V 5 bases and J 2 bases, with 13 bases left between them. Sequenced input: blood. This TCR came from a human donor in good health. The chain carries TRBV7-9 and TRBJ2-7; D is perhaps TRBD1 or TRBD2 (5 bases each). The CDR3 nucleotides read TGTGCCAGCAGCCCACCCAGGGAGCCCTACGAGCAGTACTTC. Its protein is CASSPPREPYEQYF.